Listed here are 11 T cell receptor beta chains from one sample, sequenced in a study of molecular identifiers for immune sequencing clone quantification. Each CDR3 protein gets one entry after TCRdb re-called the PCR reads with MiXCR. The table shows over 600,000 distinct CDR3 sequences, with about 20% occurring only once. The sample was naive CD8+ T cells from blood, with Jurkat cell RNA spiked in. Described subset: FACS-sorted CD8+CD4-CCR7+CD45RA+ naive T cells. All receptors come from a human donor in good health. Some libraries in this study had Jurkat cell RNA spiked in.

The V and J genes are TRBV13 and TRBJ2-7; 9 bases align to TRBD1. Germline V lookup: CDR1 PRHDT, CDR2 FYEKMQ (reference sequence). After removal of 4 bases from V and 6 bases from J, the junction contained 16 bases not matched to a gene. This CDR3 has 17 residues. The DNA for the CDR3 is TGTGCCAGCAGCTCTCTATATTTCGGGACAGGGCAATCCGAGCAGTACTTC. Translation: CASSSLYFGTGQSEQYF.

Many counts were recorded for this clonotype. V usage is TRBV14 and J usage is TRBJ2-1; 9 nucleotides align to TRBD1. Looked up from germline, CDR1 is SGHDN and CDR2 is FVKESK. The V gene end was trimmed by 4 bases and the J gene end by 8 bases; junction bases not matched to a gene: 6. CDR3 length: 14 amino acids. CDR3 loop: CASSPTGGPDEQFF. CDR3 in DNA: TGTGCCAGCAGCCCGACAGGGGGTCCGGATGAGCAGTTCTTC.

With regard to this clonotype: The CDR3 end shows no conserved phenylalanine or tryptophan, and so a read error is likely. The V gene is TRBV30, the J gene TRBJ1-1; TRBD1 agrees at 10 bases. CDR1 GTSNPN and CDR2 SVGIG come from the germline V gene (reference sequence). The V segment lost 2 bases and the J segment 3 bases; nucleotides outside the gene matches: 6. The CDR3 spans 15 residues. In DNA, the CDR3 is TGTGCCTGGAGTCCCCGGACAGGGGGGGACACTGAAGCTTTCCTT. Translated: CAWSPRTGGDTEAFL.

Worth noting for this clonotype: A read error may explain this, as a much larger clone is one base away. V is TRBV29-1 and J is TRBJ2-2; 8 nucleotides agree with TRBD1. CDR1 is SQVTM, CDR2 ANQGSEA, per germline. The CDR3 is 15 residues long. In nucleotides, the CDR3 is TGCAGCGGAGGGGGTGGACAGGGATACACCGGGGAGCAGTTTTTT. This sequence encodes CSGGGGQGYTGEQFF.

This clonotype has just a few counts. This sequence may be a read error, since a much larger clone differs from it by one base. V is TRBV28 and J is TRBJ2-3, with unresolved D. The germline CDR1 and CDR2 sequences are MDHEN and SYDVKM. V was trimmed by 7 bases and J by 4 bases, leaving 15 bases between them. The length of the CDR3 is 14 residues. CDR3 protein: CASMKGWCSDTQYF. CDR3 DNA: TGTGCCAGCATGAAGGGATGGTGTTCAGATACGCAGTATTTT.

This chain links TRBV5-1 with TRBJ2-2; TRBD2 might be the D (5 bases). Germline V gene data show CDR1 as SGHRS and CDR2 as YFSETQ. V lost 2 bases, J lost 5 bases, and 10 bases lay in between. The CDR3 extends over 14 amino acids. Here the CDR3 reads CASSFGERTGELFF. The CDR3 DNA is TGCGCCAGCAGCTTCGGGGAACGAACCGGGGAGCTGTTTTTT.

This clonotype appeared many times. V gene TRBV20-1 combines with J gene TRBJ1-5; no reliable D call. V was trimmed by 6 bases and J by 0 bases, leaving 9 bases between them. The CDR3 runs 13 residues. Germline CDR1 is DFQATT and CDR2 is SNEGSKA (reference sequence). The chain's CDR3 is CSAGIHSNQPQHF. CDR3 DNA sequence: TGCAGTGCCGGGATTCATAGCAATCAGCCCCAGCATTTT.

This clonotype was seen ten or more times. The chain recombines TRBV13 with TRBJ2-3, with a tentative D call TRBD1 (7 bases). The germline gives CDR1 PRHDT, CDR2 FYEKMQ (reference sequence). This CDR3 contains 19 residues. V lost 3 bases and J 2 bases, leaving 24 bases between the germline ends. The CDR3, as DNA: TGTGCCAGCAGCTTCGGGAGACAGGGAACAGACCCTGTCACAGATACGCAGTATTTT. Translated: CASSFGRQGTDPVTDTQYF.

Details on this clonotype: With a much larger clone just one base away, this may be a read error. V and J are TRBV20-1 and TRBJ2-4, with 8 bases identical to TRBD2. Germline V CDR1 and CDR2: DFQATT, SNEGSKA (reference sequence). The CDR3 length is 14 residues. In DNA, the CDR3 is TGCAGGGCTTATCCCGGGACTAGTAAAAACATTCAGTACTTC. It codes for CRAYPGTSKNIQYF.

In its sample, this clonotype was seen many times. The chain links TRBV14 to TRBJ1-1, with D tentatively TRBD1 (6 bases). Germline CDR1 reads SGHDN; CDR2 reads FVKESK. CDR3 length equals 16 residues. V lost 4 bases, J lost 1 base, and 16 bases lay in between. The CDR3 nucleotides read TGTGCCAGCAGCCTATGGACAGCCCCAGGGAACACTGAAGCTTTCTTT. Its translation: CASSLWTAPGNTEAFF.

The chain uses TRBV27 and TRBJ1-2; 8 positions agree with TRBD1. There are 16 residues in the CDR3. Germline V lookup: CDR1 MNHEY, CDR2 SMNVEV (reference sequence). Trimming took 5 bases from V and 1 from J; bases not matched to a gene: 9. CDR3 residues: CASSPRQGALNYGYTF. CDR3 nucleotide sequence: TGTGCCAGCAGTCCCAGGCAGGGGGCTCTTAACTATGGCTACACCTTC.